What follows describes a single T cell receptor (beta chain). The specificity of this receptor is unknown. The record has no base qualities; no much larger clone is one base away. The record originates from a study of shared clonotypes between healthy human individuals (dated by TCRdb to the early 2020s). For the wider study: A few men and a couple of women, aged 18 to 49 years, made up the cohort. To estimate repertoire size and how much clonotypes are shared between individuals, the study performed deep sequencing of blood TCR repertoires from 4 to 6 healthy adults. Different laboratories and diverse techniques were used to prepare libraries and sequence TCR repertoires, to increase sequencing depth and limit assay-specific biases. Per donor, leukapheresis produced somewhere between about 0.85 and 8.9 billion PBMCs. Study-wide findings and limitations: Sampling was restricted to blood, and TCR repertoires in tissues likely differ from the TCR repertoires found in blood. The small number of donors limited the genetic and exposure-history diversity represented. Pairwise subsampling indicated that sequencing depth was expected to affect the degree of clonotype sharing among donors.

Donors were healthy HIV-negative adults with no recently reported acute infections or vaccinations. All donors were Caucasian adults living in Nashville, Tennessee, USA. In the unsorted samples, 70 million to 90 million PBMCs were counted, and genomic DNA was extracted using the QIAamp DNA Blood Mini kit. Blood was collected by leukapheresis, and PBMCs were isolated by Ficoll-Histopaque density gradient centrifugation and then cryopreserved in liquid nitrogen vapor phase. TCR CDR3 regions were amplified from genomic DNA by multiplex PCR using the deep immunoSEQ assay. For each cell subset, the extracted genomic DNA was distributed evenly across all wells of several immunoSEQ 96-well plates, and each plate served as one replicate. For unsorted PBMC, each replicate PCR was loaded with 250 to 300 ng genomic DNA, equivalent to 30,000 or so T cell genomes. Ten immunoSEQ deep assay plates were used to sequence unsorted PBMC genomic DNA. Purified libraries were quantified with a Qubit 3.0 fluorometer, sized on a Bioanalyzer 2100, and re-quantified with the KAPA Library Quantification kit. Every immunoSEQ 96-well plate was sequenced on a separate single-read 150-cycle Illumina NextSeq 550 flow cell. On the study's bioinformatics: The immunoSEQ output contained only junctional sequences without quality scores, so filtering could not match that applied to full-length reads. Sequences were annotated with PyIR, a Python wrapper for IgBLAST v1.9, and V/J genes and CDR3 were assigned using IMGT germline references. Reads were filtered out if the reads had weak V/J assignments (E-value above 1e-6), no CDR3, stop codons, out-of-frame junctions, or ambiguous translated residues. V3J clonotypes were defined by identical inferred V gene, J gene, and CDR3 amino acid sequence. Percentage overlap between repertoires was calculated by dividing the number of shared unique clonotypes by the size of the smaller repertoire. Repertoire richness was assessed with RTK rarefaction, the Chao1 estimator, and Recon v2.1 estimates of unobserved clonotypes. The clones in this table, taken by TCRdb from immuneACCESS, are in-frame only. Not every clone is retained; where verified, under half of the shortfall comes from an unresolved V gene, and the cause of the rest is unknown. V and J calls and clone size are given by that table; D and trimming were obtained from the DNA. Present in this sample are roughly 500,000 clones, around 73% of which were seen just once. Clones ranked in the top ten supply around 12% of the sample.

V was cut back by 0 bases and J by 8 bases, leaving a gap of 15 bases between them. The germline V gene specifies SGHRS as CDR1 and YFSETQ as CDR2. From its cysteine to its phenylalanine, the CDR3 spans 15 amino acids. The entry retains the CDR3 DNA only, 45 bases that are in frame from base 1. This TCR came from a woman in her thirties or forties in good health. Some clones in this sample may be carry-over from other donors' samples. The chain is assembled from TRBV5-1 and TRBJ2-1; TRBD2 is perhaps the D gene, given 5 matching bases. Input material: PBMCs. DNA sequence: TGCGCCAGCAGCTTGGTTACCGAGGGCCAGCATGAGCAGTTCTTC. Translated, it reads CASSLVTEGQHEQFF.